These T cell receptor beta chains were read from a single sample in a study of blood T cell repertoires in COVID-19. Here immunoSEQ multiplex PCR was the method, and the copy in TCRdb shows in-frame clones only, minus some. This table holds some 200,000 clones, 90% found once. The source material was peripheral blood. The receptors here all came from a man in his fifties or sixties with acute or convalescent COVID-19. CDR3s include the opening cysteine and the closing phenylalanine or tryptophan. A D gene is named only where the DNA matches it firmly. Size is omitted from some rows. Given values are once, few, many or a class for expanded clones.

D gene	V gene	clone size	J gene	CDR3 DNA	CDR3 protein
NA	TRBV12-3/TRBV12-4	NA	TRBJ2-3	TGTGCCAGCAGTCTGAAGGGTAGCGGTACGCAGTATTTT	CASSLKGSGTQYF
TRBD1	TRBV6-1	NA	TRBJ1-2	TGTGCCAGCACTGAAGGGGGACAGGGCTATGGCTACACCTTC	CASTEGGQGYGYTF
TRBD2	TRBV7-9	NA	TRBJ2-1	TGTGCCAGCGATTTGAGCGGGAGCTCCTACAATGAGCAGTTCTTC	CASDLSGSSYNEQFF
TRBD1	TRBV6-5	NA	TRBJ1-2	TGTGCCAGCAGCGACAGGGAGAAAGGCTACACCTTC	CASSDREKGYTF
NA	TRBV28	NA	TRBJ1-2	TGTGCCAGCAGTTCCGGGGGGAACTATGGCTACACCTTC	CASSSGGNYGYTF
TRBD1	TRBV24-1	NA	TRBJ2-2	TGTGCCACCAGTGATTTGGGACAGGGGAACGGGGAGCTGTTTTTT	CATSDLGQGNGELFF
TRBD1	TRBV7-3	NA	TRBJ2-1	TGTGCCAGCAGCTTGGGACAGGGGGCCAATGAGCAGTTCTTC	CASSLGQGANEQFF
TRBD1	TRBV10-1	NA	TRBJ2-7	TGCGCCAGCCTCTCCCAGGGGGCCCACGAGCAGTACTTC	CASLSQGAHEQYF
NA	TRBV30	NA	TRBJ2-3	TGTGCCTGGAGTGGCGGTGATTTCGATACGCAGTATTTT	CAWSGGDFDTQYF
NA	TRBV19	NA	TRBJ1-3	TGTGCCAGTAGCAGGGGTTTCCAGAGCTCTGGAAACACCATATATTTT	CASSRGFQSSGNTIYF
TRBD2	TRBV6-5	NA	TRBJ2-7	TGTGCCAGCAGCATAAGACTAGCGGGATCGATCGAGCAGTACTTC	CASSIRLAGSIEQYF
TRBD1	TRBV27	NA	TRBJ2-7	TGTGCCAGCAGTTCCGCCCGGGACAGGGAGCACGAGCAGTACTTC	CASSSARDREHEQYF
NA	TRBV28	once	TRBJ2-3	TGTGCCAGCAGTTTACGCGGCGGGGGCCCATTTGGTACGCAGTATTTT	CASSLRGGGPFGTQYF
NA	TRBV3-1/TRBV3-2	NA	TRBJ2-5	TGTGCCAGCGAACCAAACTTTAGAGAGACCCAGTACTTC	CASEPNFRETQYF
NA	TRBV28	NA	TRBJ1-2	TGTGCCAGCAGCCTTTCCGACTATGGCTACACCTTC	CASSLSDYGYTF
NA	TRBV6-5	NA	TRBJ2-3	TGTGCCAGCAGGACTGTCACAGATACGCAGTATTTT	CASRTVTDTQYF
NA	TRBV18	once	TRBJ1-1	TGTGCCAGCTCCGAAGCGGGGGCTGCTGAAGCTTTCTTT	CASSEAGAAEAFF
TRBD1	TRBV5-1	NA	TRBJ1-4	TGCGCCAGCAGCCCCCTATCCGGGACAGGCGAAAAACTGTTTTTT	CASSPLSGTGEKLFF
NA	TRBV27	NA	TRBJ1-5	TGTGCCAGCAGGCCAGGTTTGAGCAATCAGCCCCAGCATTTT	CASRPGLSNQPQHF
NA	TRBV18	NA	TRBJ2-2	TGTGCCAGCTCACGGACAACCCTGAACACCGGGGAGCTGTTTTTT	CASSRTTLNTGELFF
TRBD1	TRBV27	few	TRBJ1-6	TGTGCCAGCAGTTCAACCCTCACATGGGACAGCACACTCCACTTT	CASSSTLTWDSTLHF
TRBD1	TRBV4-3	NA	TRBJ1-1	TGCGCCAGCAGCCAAGAATGGACAGGGGAAGCTTTCTTT	CASSQEWTGEAFF
TRBD2	TRBV27	NA	TRBJ2-2	TGTGCCAGCCTTGATTCTAGCGGGAGACGTCGTCCGACCGGGGAGCTGTTTTTT	CASLDSSGRRRPTGELFF
NA	TRBV28	NA	TRBJ2-5	TGTGCCAGCAGCCCCGGACGGGGGGAGACCCAGTACTTC	CASSPGRGETQYF
NA	TRBV11-2	NA	TRBJ1-4	TGTGCCAGCAGCACCAGGACACGGCTATCGGAAAAACTGTTTTTT	CASSTRTRLSEKLFF
NA	TRBV5-8	NA	TRBJ1-6	TGTGCCAGCAGCCTGCAGGGCAGGGTAAATTCACCCCTCCACTTT	CASSLQGRVNSPLHF
NA	TRBV7-9	once	TRBJ2-1	TGTGCCAGCACCCTATGGGGGCGAGATGAGCAGTTCTTC	CASTLWGRDEQFF
TRBD1	TRBV6-5	NA	TRBJ1-1	TGTGCCAGCAGCCTAGACAGGGGCAGGGCTTTCTTT	CASSLDRGRAFF
TRBD1	TRBV24-1	once	TRBJ1-5	TGTGCCACCAGTGATTCGTACAGGGGAGGCAATCAGCCCCAGCATTTT	CATSDSYRGGNQPQHF
NA	TRBV7-2	NA	TRBJ1-4	TGTGCCAGCAGCGACCGGGTCCTTAATGAAAAACTGTTTTTT	CASSDRVLNEKLFF
TRBD1	TRBV10-2	NA	TRBJ1-5	TGCGCCAGCAGTGAGCCGGGACAGGGAGACAATCAGCCCCAGCATTTT	CASSEPGQGDNQPQHF
NA	TRBV6-5	NA	TRBJ2-1	TGTGCCAGCAGCCCCACCCAGTTGATTTTGGATGAGCAGTTCTTC	CASSPTQLILDEQFF
TRBD1	TRBV7-2	NA	TRBJ1-1	TGTGCCAGCTACAGGGGCCGTCTGATGAACACTGAAGCTTTCTTT	CASYRGRLMNTEAFF
TRBD2	TRBV6-1	NA	TRBJ2-1	TGTGCCAGCAGTGAAGCACTAGCGGGAGGGCCGCTGTTCTTC	CASSEALAGGPLFF
TRBD2	TRBV7-2	few	TRBJ2-7	TGTGCCAGCAGCTTAATTCAGCCTCCTAGCGGGATATTCTCCTACGAGCAGTACTTC	CASSLIQPPSGIFSYEQYF
NA	TRBV6-1	NA	TRBJ1-6	TGTGCCAGCAGTGAAGTAAACAGGGCAAATTCACCCCTCCACTTT	CASSEVNRANSPLHF
NA	TRBV19	NA	TRBJ1-1	TGTGCCAGTAAGGGAGACACTGAAGCTTTCTTT	CASKGDTEAFF
TRBD2	TRBV29-1	NA	TRBJ2-5	TGCAGCGTTGGGAGACTAGCGGGGCAAGAGACCCAGTACTTC	CSVGRLAGQETQYF
TRBD2	TRBV6-2/TRBV6-3	NA	TRBJ2-1	TGTGCCAGCAGTCTACTAGCGGGGGGGCCCGGCAATGAGCAGTTCTTC	CASSLLAGGPGNEQFF
NA	TRBV4-1	NA	TRBJ2-7	TGCGCCAGCAGCCAAGATCTAGCGCACTCCTACGAGCAGTACTTC	CASSQDLAHSYEQYF
TRBD1	TRBV6-5	NA	TRBJ1-1	TGTGCCAGCAGCGGCCTGGACAGGGGGAACACTGAAGCTTTCTTT	CASSGLDRGNTEAFF
TRBD1	TRBV28	NA	TRBJ1-5	TGTGCCAGCATCGGACAGGCGGCCGCACCCCAGCATTTT	CASIGQAAAPQHF
TRBD1	TRBV27	NA	TRBJ2-2	TGTGCCAGCAGTTTAGTGACAGGGGCCACCACCGGGGAGCTGTTTTTT	CASSLVTGATTGELFF
NA	TRBV7-3	NA	TRBJ1-1	TGTGCCAGCAGCTTAATCCGGAACACTGAAGCTTTCTTT	CASSLIRNTEAFF
NA	TRBV28	NA	TRBJ1-3	TGTGCCAGCCGCCCGGGGTGGGAAATCTCTGGAAACACCATATATTTT	CASRPGWEISGNTIYF
NA	TRBV5-6	NA	TRBJ1-1	TGTGCCAGCAGTCGGCGGTACACTGAAGCTTTCTTT	CASSRRYTEAFF
TRBD1	TRBV3-1/TRBV3-2	NA	TRBJ1-3	TGTGCCAGCAGCCGGACTTTCGGACAGGGGGTAGGGGGAAACACCATATATTTT	CASSRTFGQGVGGNTIYF
NA	TRBV10-3	NA	TRBJ1-2	TGTGCCATCAGTGGGCAGGGTAGACCGCCGGGGACATCCTATGGCTACACCTTC	CAISGQGRPPGTSYGYTF
NA	TRBV19	NA	TRBJ1-3	TGTGCCAGTAGCCGGAGAGGGCTGGGAAACACCATATATTTT	CASSRRGLGNTIYF
NA	TRBV21-1	NA	TRBJ1-5	TGTGCCAGCAAGCGAGAGGGTCAGCCCCAGCATTTT	CASKREGQPQHF